The present T cell receptor beta chain was sequenced within a study of T cells expressing NK-cell markers. The germline V gene has CDR1 ENHRY and CDR2 SYGVKD. This CDR3 has 15 amino acids. Notes on this clonotype: Its antigen is as yet unknown.

General observations from the study: The same clonotypes also predominated in the CD3+CD56-NKG2C+ fraction of a handful of donors. NKG2C+ dominant clonotypes from roughly 6 donors made up about 1.0-7.0% of CD8+ T cells.

5'RACE template switching built TCR beta cDNA with unique molecular identifiers. TCRdb re-called the 5' RACE reads, yielding one record per CDR3 amino acid sequence without DNA. Recorded for this sample: 550,000 to 600,000 distinct CDR3 sequences. The receptor comes from a man younger than 30 in good health. The chain combines TRBV10-3 with TRBJ2-1; the D call from TCRdb, TRBD1, cannot be confirmed without DNA. The sample consisted of blood T cells: a sorted CD56 or NKG2C T cell subset, CD4+ or CD8+ T cells, or bulk PBMC T cells (not recorded which). The CDR3 loop reads CAIVGSGQGRGEQFF.